These 16 T cell receptor beta chains share one sample of origin, sequenced in a study of CD8 T cells in ankylosing spondylitis (dated by TCRdb to 2015 to 2018). Overall study outcomes, separate from this receptor: A TCR beta motif of several highly homologous amino acid variants appeared characteristic of blood from ankylosing spondylitis patients.

Their target antigens are unknown. The library was generated by 5' RACE. Sequenced on an Illumina HiSeq 2500. TCRdb redid the processing of the public reads, applying fastp at Q25 and MiXCR, and retained in-frame beta chains. Rows are combined by CDR3 protein, so each entry shows the most common genes and DNA. The sample table shows about 330,000 distinct CDR3 sequences, and 7% to 9% are seen once. Together, the top ten hold just over 14% of the sample. Sequenced sample: blood, either unsorted or a sorted T cell fraction (not recorded which). The origin of the receptors is a male donor with ankylosing spondylitis.

This clonotype was counted a few times. The J gene is TRBJ2-7, the V gene TRBV4-2, with 9 bases matching TRBD2. J lost 4 bases, V lost 1 base, and 8 bases had no gene match. In germline, CDR1 is LGHNA, CDR2 YNFKEQ. This CDR3 has 16 amino acids. The CDR3 region has the DNA TGTGCCAGCAGCCAAGGATTAGCGGGAGATCTTTACGAGCAGTACTTC. This encodes CASSQGLAGDLYEQYF.

This clonotype was found a few times. J is TRBJ2-2 and V is TRBV6-5; 8 positions match TRBD1. The germline V gene encodes CDR1 MNHEY and CDR2 SVGAGI. After removal of 5 bases from V and 3 bases from J, the junction contained 11 bases not matched to a gene. This CDR3 has 17 residues. The CDR3 DNA follows: TGTGCCAGCAGTCTTACTCCGGACAGGGAAGACACCGGGGAGCTGTTTTTT. Translated, it gives CASSLTPDREDTGELFF.

This clonotype was counted at least ten times. The chain is built from TRBV6-5 and TRBJ2-3; D unclear. The CDR3 contains 13 residues. Germline V gives CDR1 MNHEY, CDR2 SVGAGI. Trimming cost V 0 bases and J 7 bases, with 8 bases left between them. The CDR3 sequence is CASSYSGSNTQYF. The CDR3 coding sequence is TGTGCCAGCAGTTACTCGGGTTCGAATACGCAGTATTTT.

The table lists this clonotype with a few counts. The genes are TRBV30 and TRBJ1-6; a possible D gene is TRBD1 (5 bases). V was pared by 7 bases and J by 3 bases, with 13 bases between. This CDR3 has 14 residues. CDR1 GTSNPN and CDR2 SVGIG come from the germline V gene (reference sequence). The CDR3 DNA reads as TGTGCCTACGGACATTATGGCTATAATTCACCCCTCCACTTT. As protein: CAYGHYGYNSPLHF.

In its sample, this clonotype was seen a few times. The CDR3 spells CASSLPPPSGSTDTQYF. The CDR3 DNA follows: TGTGCCAGCAGCTTACCCCCCCCTAGCGGCAGCACAGATACGCAGTATTTT. This chain connects TRBV7-2 to TRBJ2-3; TRBD2 matches 7 bases. The CDR3 covers 17 residues. Looked up from germline, CDR1 is SGHTA and CDR2 is FQGNSA. V shed 2 bases and J 0 bases; nucleotides not matched to a gene: 8.

The sample holds a few counts of this clonotype. The chain employs TRBV4-3 and TRBJ1-1; D possibly corresponds to TRBD1 (6 bases). Germline values: CDR1 LGHNA, CDR2 YSLEER. The CDR3 is 15 residues long. The V end lost 1 base, the J end lost 5 bases, and 14 bases lay between the germline ends. The CDR3 DNA reads TGCGCCAGCAGCCAAGGACAGGAGCGCTTAACTGAAGCTTTCTTT. Amino acids: CASSQGQERLTEAFF.

This clonotype turned up a few times. The gene calls are TRBV10-3 and TRBJ2-7; the D is unclear. V gave up 0 bases and J gave up 2 bases, with 8 bases separating them. Looked up from germline, CDR1 is ENHRY and CDR2 is SYGVKD. The CDR3 has 14 residues. The CDR3 DNA is TGTGCCATCAGTGAGTCGGCAGACCCCTACGAGCAGTACTTC. It encodes CAISESADPYEQYF.

V is TRBV27 and J is TRBJ2-7; D gene unclear. The CDR3 has 13 amino acids. Germline CDR1 is MNHEY and CDR2 is SMNVEV (reference sequence). The V end lost 6 bases, the J end lost 2 bases, and 11 bases lay between the germline ends. The CDR3 loop is CASRQINTYEQYF. The CDR3 DNA is TGTGCCAGCAGACAGATAAACACCTACGAGCAGTACTTC.

V gene TRBV19 combines with J gene TRBJ2-2; D call uncertain. This CDR3 comprises 15 residues. Trimming stripped 5 bases from V and 4 bases from J, with 14 bases between. Germline V gives CDR1 LNHDA, CDR2 SQIVND (reference sequence). The CDR3: CASSRARSLTGELFF. Written as DNA, the CDR3 is TGTGCCAGTAGTCGCGCCAGGAGTCTCACCGGGGAGCTGTTTTTT.

This clonotype was counted a few times. V usage is TRBV5-6 and J usage is TRBJ2-3; 9 bases line up with TRBD2. J lost 4 bases, V lost 0 bases, and 3 bases had no gene match. CDR3 length equals 15 residues. Germline values: CDR1 SGHDT, CDR2 YYEEEE. The CDR3: CASSLGSGSSDTQYF. The CDR3 coding sequence is TGTGCCAGCAGCTTGGGTAGCGGGAGCTCAGATACGCAGTATTTT.

This sequence joins TRBV29-1 and TRBJ2-6, with D unclear. Germline assignment: CDR1 SQVTM and CDR2 ANQGSEA. Trimming shortened V by 4 bases and J by 1 base, and 5 bases separated the two germline ends. The CDR3 length is 13 residues. The CDR3 DNA follows: TGCAGCGTTGTACAGTCTGGGGCCAACGTCCTGACTTTC. Its translation is CSVVQSGANVLTF.

This clonotype occurred a few times. V is TRBV4-1 and J is TRBJ1-5; TRBD1 is a possible D gene (5 bases). Trimming shortened V by 3 bases and J by 1 base, and 10 bases separated the two germline ends. The length of the CDR3 is 15 residues. Germline-derived CDR1 and CDR2 are MGHRA and YSYEKL. CDR3 region: CASSHPGGSNQPQHF. The CDR3 coding sequence is TGCGCCAGCAGCCACCCTGGGGGGAGCAATCAGCCCCAGCATTTT.

The sample holds a few counts of this clonotype. The chain carries TRBV7-8 and TRBJ2-3; 9 nucleotides align to TRBD2. Germline lookup yields CDR1 SGHVS and CDR2 FQNEAQ. The ends lost 2 bases at V and 5 bases at J; junction bases unmatched: 14. The CDR3 runs to 18 residues. The CDR3 reads CASSLRSSSGVAGDTQYF. CDR3 in DNA: TGTGCCAGCAGCTTAAGGTCCTCTAGCGGGGTAGCAGGAGATACGCAGTATTTT.

The chain uses TRBV12-3 or TRBV12-4 and TRBJ1-3; 9 positions agree with TRBD1. The length of the CDR3 is 16 residues. Trimming took 2 bases from V and 8 from J; bases not matched to a gene: 10. CDR3 coding DNA: TGTGCCAGCAGTTTAAGCGGAACAGGGGGCGCGGACACCATATATTTT. Amino acids: CASSLSGTGGADTIYF.

This clonotype was seen more than once but under ten times. The gene calls are TRBV28 and TRBJ1-5; 7 bases match TRBD1. The CDR3 runs to 12 residues. Per germline, CDR1 MDHEN and CDR2 SYDVKM. The V segment lost 6 bases and the J segment 4 bases; nucleotides outside the gene matches: 0. CDR3 bases: TGTGCCAGCAGGACAGGGAATCAGCCCCAGCATTTT. Translating it yields CASRTGNQPQHF.

This clonotype was detected many times. V is TRBV19 and J is TRBJ1-4, with D perhaps matching TRBD1 (6 bases). V lost 3 bases and J 7 bases, leaving 12 bases between the germline ends. CDR3 length: 14 amino acids. The germline V gene encodes CDR1 LNHDA and CDR2 SQIVND (reference sequence). The CDR3 loop reads CASSIGRGGEKLFF. CDR3 bases: TGTGCCAGTAGTATCGGCAGGGGTGGTGAAAAACTGTTTTTT. The full variable domain, its missing parts supplied by reference TRBV19 and TRBJ1-4, is DGGITQSPKYLFRKEGQNVTLSCEQNLNHDAMYWYRQDPGQGLRLIYYSQIVNDFQKGDIAEGYSVSREKKESFPLTVTSAQKNPTAFYLCASSIGRGGEKLFFGSGTQLSVL.